This passage covers 10 T cell receptor beta chains from one sample sequenced in a study of blood T cells in healthy people across ages. Alongside a J-beta primer mix, a sample-barcoded 5' primer served in a second PCR lasting about 7 to 12 cycles. Via MiXCR, TCRdb re-called the 5' RACE reads, giving one row per CDR3 protein. The repertoire has around 900,000 distinct CDR3 sequences, roughly 51% of them found once; the top ten carry over 20%. What was sequenced was blood. The origin of the receptors is a woman aged 55-75 years in good health.

The rearrangement uses TRBV6-5 and TRBJ1-2, with D perhaps TRBD1 (5 bases). The CDR3 has 14 amino acids. Per germline, CDR1 MNHEY and CDR2 SVGAGI. The germline V and J ends were trimmed by 1 base and 3 bases, with 9 bases remaining between them. CDR3 sequence (DNA): TGTGCCAGCAGTTACTTGAGGGGCGACTATGGCTACACCTTC. This translates into CASSYLRGDYGYTF.

V is TRBV20-1 and J is TRBJ1-2; TRBD1 matches at 10 bases. The germline V gene has CDR1 DFQATT and CDR2 SNEGSKA (reference sequence). Trimming at V came to 8 bases and at J to 6 bases, leaving 12 bases not matched to a gene. The CDR3 is made up of 14 amino acids. CDR3 DNA: TGCAGTCCGGACGTGCGGGACAGGGGACATGGCTACACCTTC. Protein: CSPDVRDRGHGYTF.

The chain links TRBV20-1 to TRBJ2-3; 9 bases fit TRBD2. This CDR3 contains 15 residues. Looked up from germline, CDR1 is DFQATT and CDR2 is SNEGSKA (reference sequence). Germline trimming cut 6 bases from V and 6 bases from J; bases unmatched to any gene: 13. The CDR3 bases are TGCAGTGCCCTGGGGGGACTAGCTTCATGGGATACGCAGTATTTT. Protein product: CSALGGLASWDTQYF.

The V call is TRBV7-8, the J call TRBJ2-1; D tentatively reads TRBD1 or TRBD2 (5 bases each). This CDR3 is built from 12 residues. Looked up from germline, CDR1 is SGHVS and CDR2 is FQNEAQ. Trimming shortened V by 5 bases and J by 10 bases, and 12 bases separated the two germline ends. The CDR3 loop reads CASSPGPAEQFF. CDR3 DNA: TGTGCCAGCAGCCCGGGACCCGCGGAGCAGTTCTTC.

The sample holds a few counts of this clonotype. This sequence joins TRBV29-1 and TRBJ1-4; no clear D. The length of the CDR3 is 14 residues. Trimming shortened V by 2 bases and J by 8 bases, and 15 bases separated the two germline ends. Germline CDR1 is SQVTM and CDR2 is ANQGSEA. This CDR3 reads CSVEILGIREKLFF. In DNA, the CDR3 is TGCAGCGTTGAAATATTGGGGATTCGAGAAAAACTGTTTTTT.

The gene calls are TRBV18 and TRBJ2-2, with TRBD2 matching 9 bases. V trimming: 1 base; J trimming: 6 bases; junction bases outside the gene matches: 9. This CDR3 is 17 amino acids long. Germline loops: CDR1 KGHSH, CDR2 LQKENI. The DNA for the CDR3 is TGTGCCAGCTCACCACGATTGGGTAGCGGGAGTCCCGGGGAGCTGTTTTTT. Its protein product is CASSPRLGSGSPGELFF.

The chain employs TRBV6-2 or TRBV6-3 and TRBJ2-7, with D uncertain. Germline V CDR1 and CDR2: MNHEY, SVGEGT. The ends were cut back, 0 bases at V and 3 bases at J, with 3 bases in the middle. CDR3 length: 12 residues. CDR3: CASSYSFYEQYF. In DNA, the CDR3 is TGTGCCAGCAGTTACTCTTTCTACGAGCAGTACTTC.

Comments on this clonotype: A read error may be the cause here, since a much bigger clone is one base away. This chain connects TRBV11-1 to TRBJ2-7, with a weak D call TRBD2 (5 bases). The V gene's germline CDR1 is SGHAT and CDR2 FQDESV (reference sequence). This CDR3 is built from 16 residues. Trimming pared 7 bases from V and 3 bases from J, leaving 22 bases between. CDR3 nucleotides: TGTGCCAGCACCATCTCCGACGCCGGGGTTTTCTACGAGCAGTACTTC. Protein sequence: CASTISDAGVFYEQYF.

The chain carries TRBV6-5 and TRBJ2-4; either TRBD1 or TRBD2 may fit D (6 bases each). Germline V gene lookup returns CDR1 MNHEY and CDR2 SVGAGI. The V end lost 5 bases, the J end lost 11 bases, and 19 bases lay between the germline ends. The length of the CDR3 is 14 residues. CDR3 residues: CASSLTTGTPFQYF. The CDR3, as DNA: TGTGCCAGCAGTCTAACTACAGGGACTCCTTTTCAGTACTTC.

The genes are TRBV6-2 or TRBV6-3 and TRBJ2-7; D unclear. Looked up from germline, CDR1 is MNHEY and CDR2 is SVGEGT. The CDR3 covers 14 residues. Trimming left V 4 bases short and J 0 bases short, with 10 bases between. CDR3 amino acids: CASSWSQFSYEQYF. CDR3 coding DNA: TGTGCCAGCAGTTGGTCGCAATTCTCCTACGAGCAGTACTTC.